This is a list of T cell receptor beta chains from one sample in a study of T cell responses to AZD1222 COVID-19 vaccine. Sequencing was performed with immunoSEQ multiplex PCR; in TCRdb, only in-frame clones are kept and a portion is missing. The sample lists about 130,000 clones, approximately 90% occurring once. The sample consisted of peripheral blood, taken 28 days after the second AZD1222 dose. Every receptor here comes from an adult who received the AZD1222 COVID-19 vaccine. The CDR3 runs from the conserved cysteine through the conserved F or W. Each record gives: V gene, CDR3 length, clone size, J gene, D gene, CDR3 protein, CDR3 DNA. The D gene is left open where the match is weak. Clone size is given for some rows only: seen once, a few or many times, or a class if the clone is expanded.

V gene: TRBV5-1; CDR3 length: 13; clone size: NA; J gene: TRBJ1-1; D gene: NA; CDR3 protein: CASSLLGDTDVFF; CDR3 DNA: TGCGCCAGCAGCTTGTTGGGGGACACGGATGTTTTCTTT
V gene: TRBV6-2/TRBV6-3; CDR3 length: 14; clone size: NA; J gene: TRBJ1-1; D gene: TRBD1; CDR3 protein: CASSYHARDREAFF; CDR3 DNA: TGTGCCAGCAGTTACCACGCCCGGGACAGGGAAGCTTTCTTT
V gene: TRBV6-5; CDR3 length: 13; clone size: NA; J gene: TRBJ1-4; D gene: NA; CDR3 protein: CASRGTQDEKLFF; CDR3 DNA: TGTGCCAGCAGAGGGACGCAAGATGAAAAACTGTTTTTT
V gene: TRBV12-3/TRBV12-4; CDR3 length: 13; clone size: NA; J gene: TRBJ1-6; D gene: NA; CDR3 protein: CASSLEGSSPLHF; CDR3 DNA: TGTGCCAGCAGTTTGGAGGGCTCCTCACCCCTCCACTTT
V gene: TRBV6-5; CDR3 length: 13; clone size: once; J gene: TRBJ2-4; D gene: NA; CDR3 protein: CASSYSRGNIQYF; CDR3 DNA: TGTGCCAGCAGTTACTCTCGGGGAAACATTCAGTACTTC
V gene: TRBV28; CDR3 length: 18; clone size: NA; J gene: TRBJ2-7; D gene: TRBD2; CDR3 protein: CASSFRFASGSQDYEQYF; CDR3 DNA: TGTGCCAGCAGTTTTCGATTCGCTAGCGGGAGTCAAGACTACGAGCAGTACTTC
V gene: TRBV5-1; CDR3 length: 15; clone size: NA; J gene: TRBJ2-5; D gene: TRBD1; CDR3 protein: CASSLGVGGRETQYF; CDR3 DNA: TGCGCCAGCAGCTTGGGAGTAGGGGGCAGGGAGACCCAGTACTTC
V gene: TRBV4-3; CDR3 length: 15; clone size: NA; J gene: TRBJ2-1; D gene: TRBD2; CDR3 protein: CASSQDLTSGNEQFF; CDR3 DNA: TGCGCCAGCAGCCAAGATTTGACTAGCGGGAATGAGCAGTTCTTC
V gene: TRBV28; CDR3 length: 13; clone size: NA; J gene: TRBJ2-5; D gene: NA; CDR3 protein: CASTRRGWETQYF; CDR3 DNA: TGTGCCAGCACCCGTCGGGGCTGGGAGACCCAGTACTTC
V gene: TRBV30; CDR3 length: 14; clone size: NA; J gene: TRBJ2-7; D gene: NA; CDR3 protein: CAWSVGVAHYEQYF; CDR3 DNA: TGTGCCTGGAGTGTAGGGGTAGCCCACTACGAGCAGTACTTC
V gene: TRBV21-1; CDR3 length: 15; clone size: NA; J gene: TRBJ2-1; D gene: NA; CDR3 protein: CATLRGTGDYNEQFF; CDR3 DNA: TGTGCCACCCTGAGGGGGACAGGGGATTACAATGAGCAGTTCTTC
V gene: TRBV7-3; CDR3 length: 17; clone size: NA; J gene: TRBJ2-3; D gene: TRBD2; CDR3 protein: CASSLEAWRERINTQYF; CDR3 DNA: TGTGCCAGCAGCTTAGAGGCGTGGCGGGAGAGAATAAATACGCAGTATTTT
V gene: TRBV7-9; CDR3 length: 15; clone size: NA; J gene: TRBJ2-7; D gene: TRBD2; CDR3 protein: CASSPTSGSYNEQYF; CDR3 DNA: TGTGCCAGCAGCCCGACTAGCGGGAGTTACAACGAGCAGTACTTC
V gene: TRBV5-1; CDR3 length: 16; clone size: NA; J gene: TRBJ2-5; D gene: NA; CDR3 protein: CASSLARAMAGETQYF; CDR3 DNA: TGCGCCAGCAGCTTGGCCAGAGCGATGGCGGGGGAGACCCAGTACTTC
V gene: TRBV14; CDR3 length: 13; clone size: NA; J gene: TRBJ1-1; D gene: NA; CDR3 protein: CASSQGGSTEAFF; CDR3 DNA: TGTGCCAGCAGCCAGGGAGGGAGCACTGAAGCTTTCTTT
V gene: TRBV5-1; CDR3 length: 13; clone size: NA; J gene: TRBJ1-2; D gene: TRBD1; CDR3 protein: CASSPGGYYGYTF; CDR3 DNA: TGCGCCAGCAGCCCAGGGGGATACTATGGCTACACCTTC
V gene: TRBV3-1/TRBV3-2; CDR3 length: 16; clone size: NA; J gene: TRBJ2-4; D gene: NA; CDR3 protein: CASSQEKSLAKNIQYF; CDR3 DNA: TGTGCCAGCAGCCAGGAGAAGTCACTAGCCAAAAACATTCAGTACTTC
V gene: TRBV3-1/TRBV3-2; CDR3 length: 15; clone size: NA; J gene: TRBJ1-4; D gene: NA; CDR3 protein: CASSPNLGGKEKLFF; CDR3 DNA: TGTGCCAGCAGCCCAAATCTGGGAGGGAAAGAAAAACTGTTTTTT
V gene: TRBV5-1; CDR3 length: 15; clone size: NA; J gene: TRBJ2-2; D gene: NA; CDR3 protein: CASSLAGANTGELFF; CDR3 DNA: TGCGCCAGCAGCTTGGCGGGAGCGAACACCGGGGAGCTGTTTTTT
V gene: TRBV6-5; CDR3 length: 12; clone size: NA; J gene: TRBJ2-2; D gene: NA; CDR3 protein: CASSRLAGELFF; CDR3 DNA: TGTGCCAGCAGTAGGCTTGCCGGGGAGCTGTTTTTT
V gene: TRBV7-2; CDR3 length: 15; clone size: NA; J gene: TRBJ2-3; D gene: NA; CDR3 protein: CASSLDYTSTDTQYF; CDR3 DNA: TGTGCCAGCAGCCTTGACTATACTAGCACAGATACGCAGTATTTT
V gene: TRBV7-8; CDR3 length: 17; clone size: NA; J gene: TRBJ1-5; D gene: TRBD1; CDR3 protein: CASSSRTGGVEAQPQHF; CDR3 DNA: TGTGCCAGCAGCAGCCGGACAGGGGGAGTTGAAGCGCAGCCCCAGCATTTT